Included here is one T cell receptor (beta chain) sequence, with context. The data are from a study of human T cells and chemical hapten exposure. This sample's time point: pre-sensitization, week 0. Indicated treatment: therapeutic diphenylcyclopropenone sensitization with weekly scalp DPC. In TCRdb, the RACE reads were re-called with MiXCR into one record per CDR3 protein. This table holds around 260,000 distinct CDR3 sequences, about 9.4% found once. Germline V gene data show CDR1 as DFQATT and CDR2 as SNEGSKA (reference sequence). Trimming removed 5 bases at V and 4 bases at J, with 12 bases between. The CDR3 sequence is 13 residues long.

The receptor comes from a woman between 40 and 50 years old with alopecia areata. Some clones in this sample may be carry-over from other donors' samples. The rearrangement uses TRBV20-1 and TRBJ1-5, with D perhaps TRBD1 (5 bases). Source: whole blood, taken in connection with sensitization to the hapten diphenylcyclopropenone (DPC). The CDR3, as DNA: TGCAGTGCTCGGGGACCGCTGAATCAGCCCCAGCATTTT. Protein product: CSARGPLNQPQHF.